The clone carrying this T cell receptor beta chain showed up many times. This entry comes from a study of early T cells in non-severe SARS-CoV-2 infection. TCRdb reprocessed the 5' RACE reads via MiXCR and lists one record per CDR3 protein. The sample carries 55,000 to 80,000 distinct CDR3 sequences, approximately 12% recorded once. V was pared by 2 bases and J by 1 base, with 21 bases between. The CDR3 spans 18 residues. Germline CDR1 and CDR2: LGHDT and YNNKEL (reference sequence). The clonotype comes from an adult who was a healthcare worker with PCR-confirmed SARS-CoV-2 infection or an uninfected control (not recorded which). Source: whole blood, taken at baseline. The chain couples TRBV3-1 to TRBJ2-7; weak D call: TRBD1 (6 bases). The CDR3 protein is CASSQQYSTGTSSYEQYF. CDR3 coding DNA: TGTGCCAGCAGCCAACAATATTCAACCGGGACATCGTCCTACGAGCAGTACTTC.